One and the same sample provided the 24 T cell receptor beta chains below, sequenced in a study of blood T cell repertoires in COVID-19. Sequencing was performed with immunoSEQ multiplex PCR; in TCRdb, only in-frame clones are kept and a portion is missing. This sample has approximately 160,000 clones, with approximately 85% found just once. Sequencing was done on a sample of peripheral blood. The receptors here all came from a man aged 60 to 75 who had recovered from COVID-19.

With respect to this clone: One end of the junction does not line up with germline, which may come from a read error. This chain's CDR3 is CASSGPLPDRVYSEQFF. The CDR3 nucleotides are TGTGCCAGCAGTGGTCCCCTACCGGACAGGGTATACAGTGAGCAGTTCTTC. The rearrangement links TRBV2 to TRBJ2-1; TRBD1 matches at 8 bases. Per the germline V gene, CDR1 is SNHLY and CDR2 is FYNNEI. CDR3 size: 17 residues.

The genes are TRBV5-4 and TRBJ2-7; TRBD2 aligns across 14 bases. The ends lost 4 bases at V and 4 bases at J; junction bases unmatched: 4. Germline V lookup: CDR1 SGHNT, CDR2 YYREEE (reference sequence). The CDR3 runs 15 residues. CDR3 in amino acids: CASSRGLAGDYEQYF. The DNA for the CDR3 is TGTGCCAGCAGCCGGGGACTAGCGGGAGATTACGAGCAGTACTTC.

V gene TRBV7-6 combines with J gene TRBJ2-1; D remains unclear. Germline V gives CDR1 SGHVS, CDR2 FNYEAQ. CDR3 size: 14 residues. The germline V and J ends were trimmed by 4 bases and 4 bases, with 11 bases remaining between them. DNA of the CDR3: TGTGCCAGCAGCTCAAAAGCGAGTTACAATGAGCAGTTCTTC. This codes for CASSSKASYNEQFF.

V usage is TRBV7-9 and J usage is TRBJ2-1; D is undetermined. Germline V gene sequence: CDR1 SEHNR, CDR2 FQNEAQ (reference sequence). This CDR3 has 12 amino acids. The germline V and J ends were trimmed by 5 bases and 7 bases, with 9 bases remaining between them. This chain's CDR3 is CASSADWNEQFF. The CDR3 DNA follows: TGTGCCAGCAGCGCCGACTGGAATGAGCAGTTCTTC. Full variable domain (missing parts from reference TRBV7-9 and TRBJ2-1): DTGVSQNPRHKITKRGQNVTFRCDPISEHNRLYWYRQTLGQGPEFLTYFQNEAQLEKSRLLSDRFSAERPKGSFSTLEIQRTEQGDSAMYLCASSADWNEQFFGPGTRLTVL.

This chain uses TRBV25-1 with TRBJ2-3; the D gene is possibly TRBD2 (6 bases). Trimming took 2 bases from V and 3 from J, leaving 12 bases between them. The CDR3 length is 15 residues. Germline CDR1 reads MGHDK; CDR2 reads SYGVNS. CDR3 sequence reads: CASSEGGARTDTQYF. CDR3 sequence (DNA): TGTGCCAGCAGTGAAGGAGGGGCTCGGACAGATACGCAGTATTTT.

The V gene is TRBV7-8, the J gene TRBJ1-3, with a tentative D call TRBD1 (6 bases). The V and J ends lost 1 base and 8 bases respectively, with 18 bases between them. Germline assignment: CDR1 SGHVS and CDR2 FQNEAQ. This CDR3 region has 16 residues. The CDR3 loop reads CASSLGPTRGGDTIYF. The CDR3 nucleotides are TGTGCCAGCAGCTTAGGACCGACAAGAGGGGGAGACACCATATATTTT.

The chain carries TRBV3-1 (or the pseudogene TRBV3-2) and TRBJ2-5, with no clear D. CDR3 length equals 13 residues. Per germline, CDR1 LGHDT and CDR2 YNNKEL (reference sequence). Between the trimmed V and J ends, which lost 11 bases and 0 bases, there was a span of 13 bases. The CDR3 protein is CACGSAYQETQYF. CDR3 nucleotide sequence: TGTGCCTGCGGTTCAGCGTACCAAGAGACCCAGTACTTC.

The CDR3 DNA reads TGTGCCAGCAGTTTGGACAGCTATGGCTACACCTTC. Protein product: CASSLDSYGYTF. This rearrangement joins TRBV28 to TRBJ1-2, with D possibly matching TRBD1 (6 bases). The CDR3 length is 12 residues. The V and J ends lost 3 bases and 4 bases respectively, with 6 bases between them. The germline V gene encodes CDR1 MDHEN and CDR2 SYDVKM.

CDR3 sequence (DNA): TGTGCCAGCAGCTTGCAGCGGGGCGTTCCCTACGAGCAGTACTTC. Translated, it gives CASSLQRGVPYEQYF. This chain links TRBV5-4 with TRBJ2-7; TRBD2 matches at 7 bases. The CDR3 extends over 15 amino acids. J lost 2 bases, V lost 1 base, and 6 bases had no gene match. Germline loops: CDR1 SGHNT, CDR2 YYREEE (reference sequence). Full variable domain (remainder filled in from reference TRBV5-4 and TRBJ2-7): ETGVTQSPTHLIKTRGQQVTLRCSSQSGHNTVSWYQQALGQGPQFIFQYYREEENGRGNFPPRFSGLQFPNYSSELNVNALELDDSALYLCASSLQRGVPYEQYFGPGTRLTVT.

The V call is TRBV25-1, the J call TRBJ1-1; TRBD1 matches 7 bases. The CDR3 is 13 amino acids. The germline gives CDR1 MGHDK, CDR2 SYGVNS. Trimming took 5 bases from V and 3 from J; bases not matched to a gene: 3. The CDR3 coding sequence is TGTGCCAGCAGTTCGGGACAGTACACTGAAGCTTTCTTT. This translates into CASSSGQYTEAFF.

The gene calls are TRBV10-3 and TRBJ2-7; 7 bases are a match to TRBD1. Germline-derived CDR1 and CDR2 are ENHRY and SYGVKD. The length of the CDR3 is 13 residues. J gave up 3 bases and V 6 bases, and 5 bases lay outside the gene matches. The CDR3 protein is CAIRVGQDYEQYF. In DNA form, the CDR3 reads TGTGCCATCAGGGTCGGACAGGACTACGAGCAGTACTTC.

The chain carries TRBV3-1 (or the pseudogene TRBV3-2) and TRBJ1-1, with D unresolved. Germline loops: CDR1 LGHDT, CDR2 YNNKEL (reference sequence). This CDR3 is 12 amino acids long. Trimming cost V 4 bases and J 3 bases, with 6 bases left between them. CDR3 nucleotides: TGTGCCAGCAGCCTTCAGTACACTGAAGCTTTCTTT. Encoded protein: CASSLQYTEAFF.

As concerns this clone: A read error may account for a junction end that differs from germline. The chain employs TRBV6-5 and TRBJ1-6, with no clear D. CDR3 length: 14 residues. Germline CDR1 and CDR2: MNHEY and SVGAGI. The CDR3 protein is CASRYSGENSPLHF. The DNA of the CDR3 is TGTGCCAGCAGGTACTCCGGGGAGAATTCACCCCTCCACTTT.

The chain employs TRBV18 and TRBJ2-2, with 9 nucleotides matching TRBD1. Losses at the gene ends were 3 bases for V and 7 bases for J; bases not matched to a gene: 6. There are 15 residues in the CDR3. In germline, CDR1 is KGHSH, CDR2 LQKENI. The CDR3 loop is CASSPDRGTGGELFF. The CDR3 region has the DNA TGTGCCAGCTCACCGGACAGGGGTACCGGCGGGGAGCTGTTTTTT.

CDR3 sequence reads: CASSPPYQETQYF. The DNA for the CDR3 is TGTGCCAGCAGCCCCCCATACCAAGAGACCCAGTACTTC. This chain joins TRBV3-1 (or the pseudogene TRBV3-2) and TRBJ2-5; D is unresolved. This CDR3 region has 13 residues. Trimming removed 4 bases from V and 0 bases from J, with 6 bases in between. Germline loops: CDR1 LGHDT, CDR2 YNNKEL (reference sequence).

V gene TRBV10-1 combines with J gene TRBJ1-6, with 8 positions matching TRBD1. Germline assignment: CDR1 WNHNN and CDR2 SYGVQD (reference sequence). This CDR3 is 14 amino acids long. The ends lost 6 bases at V and 9 bases at J; junction bases unmatched: 7. CDR3 loop: CASRNDRGVSPLHF. The CDR3, as DNA: TGCGCCAGCAGAAACGACAGGGGCGTTTCACCCCTCCACTTT.

This chain uses TRBV5-4 with TRBJ1-2; D uncertain. The V gene lost 2 bases and the J gene lost 2 bases, with 13 bases spanning the gap. Germline-derived CDR1 and CDR2 are SGHNT and YYREEE (reference sequence). This CDR3 has 15 residues. CDR3 loop: CASSLSESVNYGYTF. DNA for the CDR3: TGTGCCAGCAGCTTATCGGAGTCCGTAAACTATGGCTACACCTTC.

The chain is built from TRBV7-2 and TRBJ2-1; the match to TRBD2 covers 9 bases. The CDR3 runs to 15 residues. Germline trimming cut 0 bases from V and 4 bases from J; bases unmatched to any gene: 1. Germline V CDR1 and CDR2: SGHTA, FQGNSA. The CDR3 is CASSLALAGYNEQFF. CDR3 sequence (DNA): TGTGCCAGCAGCTTAGCGCTAGCGGGATACAATGAGCAGTTCTTC.

This chain joins TRBV5-1 and TRBJ2-3; D is perhaps TRBD1 (5 bases). Germline V lookup: CDR1 SGHRS, CDR2 YFSETQ. The V end was cut by 7 bases, the J end by 0 bases, with 12 bases between. The CDR3 covers 14 residues. CDR3 in amino acids: CASHQTVSTDTQYF. CDR3 sequence (DNA): TGCGCCAGCCACCAGACAGTAAGCACAGATACGCAGTATTTT.

This sequence joins TRBV27 and TRBJ2-7, with TRBD1 as a possible D gene (6 bases). Trimming pared 11 bases from V and 2 bases from J, leaving 16 bases between. Germline lookup yields CDR1 MNHEY and CDR2 SMNVEV (reference sequence). CDR3 length: 13 amino acids. The CDR3 reads CAGSCRGTYEQYF. DNA of the CDR3: TGTGCCGGATCGTGCAGGGGAACCTACGAGCAGTACTTC.

The rearrangement uses TRBV7-8 and TRBJ2-5, with D perhaps matching TRBD1 (7 bases). From germline, CDR1 is SGHVS and CDR2 FQNEAQ. The CDR3 loop spans 16 amino acids. V was shortened by 4 bases and J by 5 bases, with 20 bases between the two germline ends. Here the CDR3 reads CASSSRGRTGGETQYF. The CDR3 DNA sequence: TGTGCCAGCAGCTCAAGGGGGAGGACAGGTGGGGAGACCCAGTACTTC.

The chain employs TRBV11-2 and TRBJ1-3; D remains unclear. V was cut by 1 base and J by 4 bases, with 17 bases left in between. Germline-derived CDR1 and CDR2 are SGHAT and FQNNGV. The CDR3 runs 17 residues. The chain's CDR3 is CASSLGSWVLGGNTIYF. In DNA form, the CDR3 reads TGTGCCAGCAGCTTAGGAAGCTGGGTTCTAGGAGGAAACACCATATATTTT.

The rearrangement uses TRBV6-4 and TRBJ1-2; D is perhaps TRBD1 (6 bases). The germline V gene has CDR1 MRHNA and CDR2 SNTAGT. The CDR3 contains 13 residues. Deletions cut 6 bases from V and 0 bases from J, with 8 bases between. The CDR3 DNA reads TGTGCCAGCAGGGACAGCCCTAACTATGGCTACACCTTC. Translating it yields CASRDSPNYGYTF.

This chain links TRBV19 with TRBJ1-2; TRBD1 is a possible D gene (5 bases). Looked up from germline, CDR1 is LNHDA and CDR2 is SQIVND (reference sequence). The CDR3 is 14 residues long. Trimming cost V 7 bases and J 1 base, with 13 bases left between them. The CDR3 region is CASKGVTGNYGYTF. Written as DNA, the CDR3 is TGTGCCAGTAAAGGGGTCACCGGTAACTATGGCTACACCTTC.